The rows below give T cell receptor beta chains drawn from one sample of a study of Ad26.COV2.S vaccination and SARS-CoV-2 variants. The table came from immunoSEQ multiplex PCR; TCRdb's copy has only in-frame clones and leaves some out. The sample lists some 480,000 clones; 87% were seen once. Sequences were derived from peripheral blood, sampled in a trial of Ad26.COV2.S vaccine versus placebo. The source of these receptors is a person between 18 and 59 years old who received the Ad26.COV2.S COVID-19 vaccine or a placebo. CDR3s include the opening cysteine and the closing phenylalanine or tryptophan. The order of the fields is J gene, D gene, V gene, CDR3 protein. A D gene is named only where the DNA matches it firmly.

j_gene: TRBJ2-3
d_gene: NA
v_gene: TRBV27
CDR3aa: CASSLRGGTDTQYF

j_gene: TRBJ1-4
d_gene: NA
v_gene: TRBV21-1
CDR3aa: CASSTPQRRCYEKLFF

j_gene: TRBJ2-2
d_gene: NA
v_gene: TRBV25-1
CDR3aa: CASSEPRGAGTGELFF

j_gene: TRBJ2-7
d_gene: NA
v_gene: TRBV3-1/TRBV3-2
CDR3aa: CASSQDNYEQYF

j_gene: TRBJ1-5
d_gene: NA
v_gene: TRBV6-6
CDR3aa: CASSYARRGDQPQHF

j_gene: TRBJ2-1
d_gene: TRBD2
v_gene: TRBV24-1
CDR3aa: CATSDPGPGLAGNEQFF

j_gene: TRBJ2-7
d_gene: TRBD1
v_gene: TRBV30
CDR3aa: CAWSTGQGAGEQYF

j_gene: TRBJ2-1
d_gene: TRBD2
v_gene: TRBV28
CDR3aa: CASSLLGLVRLHEQFF

j_gene: TRBJ1-1
d_gene: TRBD1
v_gene: TRBV19
CDR3aa: CASKPQGAGTEAFF

j_gene: TRBJ2-7
d_gene: NA
v_gene: TRBV25-1
CDR3aa: CASSEEGPGRKQYF

j_gene: TRBJ1-4
d_gene: NA
v_gene: TRBV7-8
CDR3aa: CASSLARGATNEKLFF

j_gene: TRBJ2-3
d_gene: TRBD2
v_gene: TRBV4-1
CDR3aa: CASSLSAGAGGDTQYF

j_gene: TRBJ2-5
d_gene: TRBD1
v_gene: TRBV2
CDR3aa: CASTVRQGGETQYF

j_gene: TRBJ2-7
d_gene: TRBD2
v_gene: TRBV6-5
CDR3aa: CASSRLAGSYEQYF

j_gene: TRBJ2-1
d_gene: NA
v_gene: TRBV7-2
CDR3aa: CASSLAGGPGQFF

j_gene: TRBJ2-7
d_gene: NA
v_gene: TRBV14
CDR3aa: CASSPYQGSAYEQYF

j_gene: TRBJ1-2
d_gene: NA
v_gene: TRBV5-1
CDR3aa: CASSLEGSGVGYTF

j_gene: TRBJ1-5
d_gene: NA
v_gene: TRBV7-9
CDR3aa: CASSPDGNSNQPQHF

j_gene: TRBJ1-4
d_gene: TRBD1
v_gene: TRBV6-6
CDR3aa: CASSGTGGAYEKLFF

j_gene: TRBJ1-3
d_gene: NA
v_gene: TRBV7-3
CDR3aa: CASSLIGGGNTIYF

j_gene: TRBJ1-3
d_gene: NA
v_gene: TRBV5-4
CDR3aa: CASSYDPFSGNTIYF

j_gene: TRBJ2-3
d_gene: NA
v_gene: TRBV6-5
CDR3aa: CASTPRYTDTQYF

j_gene: TRBJ1-2
d_gene: TRBD1
v_gene: TRBV18
CDR3aa: CASSPRDRGYGYTF

j_gene: TRBJ1-1
d_gene: NA
v_gene: TRBV7-2
CDR3aa: CASKKAGGTEAFF

j_gene: TRBJ2-2
d_gene: NA
v_gene: TRBV15
CDR3aa: CATSRDPGFDSHTGELFF

j_gene: TRBJ2-1
d_gene: TRBD2
v_gene: TRBV25-1
CDR3aa: CASSETSGNNEQFF

j_gene: TRBJ1-2
d_gene: NA
v_gene: TRBV19
CDR3aa: CASKSWGTYGYTF

j_gene: TRBJ2-5
d_gene: NA
v_gene: TRBV7-9
CDR3aa: CASSLAETQYF

j_gene: TRBJ1-1
d_gene: NA
v_gene: TRBV4-2
CDR3aa: CASSPRLGNTEAFF

j_gene: TRBJ2-1
d_gene: NA
v_gene: TRBV3-1/TRBV3-2
CDR3aa: CASSQDLDRSNEQFF

j_gene: TRBJ2-2
d_gene: NA
v_gene: TRBV28
CDR3aa: CASSLTAGHTGELFF

j_gene: TRBJ1-2
d_gene: TRBD1
v_gene: TRBV7-8
CDR3aa: CASSDWGTGGNTF

j_gene: TRBJ2-7
d_gene: NA
v_gene: TRBV2
CDR3aa: CASNAARLLGGRPPYEQYF

j_gene: TRBJ2-2
d_gene: NA
v_gene: TRBV18
CDR3aa: CASSPRGRNTGELFF

j_gene: TRBJ2-1
d_gene: TRBD2
v_gene: TRBV28
CDR3aa: CASNTRGLAGGEEQFF

j_gene: TRBJ1-1
d_gene: NA
v_gene: TRBV7-3
CDR3aa: CASSFKRGTEAFF

j_gene: TRBJ1-5
d_gene: TRBD1
v_gene: TRBV25-1
CDR3aa: CASTDRYIDQPQHF

j_gene: TRBJ2-1
d_gene: NA
v_gene: TRBV20-1
CDR3aa: CSAAMDEQFF

j_gene: TRBJ1-6
d_gene: NA
v_gene: TRBV20-1
CDR3aa: CSASISEKGIPLHF

j_gene: TRBJ1-2
d_gene: NA
v_gene: TRBV28
CDR3aa: CASSLYRDDGYTF

j_gene: TRBJ2-1
d_gene: NA
v_gene: TRBV9
CDR3aa: CASSADGWGLYNEQFF

j_gene: TRBJ2-5
d_gene: TRBD2
v_gene: TRBV24-1
CDR3aa: CATRGTSGNGETQYF

j_gene: TRBJ2-6
d_gene: NA
v_gene: TRBV5-1
CDR3aa: CASTPARSGANVLTF

j_gene: TRBJ2-7
d_gene: TRBD2
v_gene: TRBV10-3
CDR3aa: CAISRSGGSSYEQYF

j_gene: TRBJ2-7
d_gene: TRBD1
v_gene: TRBV7-2
CDR3aa: CASSLDGTGIFDEQYF

j_gene: TRBJ2-3
d_gene: TRBD2
v_gene: TRBV20-1
CDR3aa: CSASLGWGLASTDTQYF

j_gene: TRBJ1-1
d_gene: NA
v_gene: TRBV9
CDR3aa: CASSVGAGIMNTEAFF

j_gene: TRBJ2-1
d_gene: NA
v_gene: TRBV24-1
CDR3aa: CATSDLVGAEVNEQFF

j_gene: TRBJ2-1
d_gene: NA
v_gene: TRBV11-3
CDR3aa: CASSGGREQFF